This is a list of T cell receptor beta chains from one sample in a study of cytomegalovirus exposure and HLA in healthy donors. TCRdb's table, derived via immunoSEQ multiplex PCR, lists solely in-frame clones and lacks some. This table has 95,000 to 100,000 clones, 70% to 80% appearing once. Sequenced material: PBMCs. These receptors were obtained from a female donor in good health and CMV-seronegative. Each CDR3 is given with its conserved first and last residue. D genes are given only for firm matches.

v_gene	d_gene	j_gene	CDR3nt	CDR3aa
TRBV7-3	TRBD1	TRBJ2-2	TGTGCCAGCAGCTTTGCAGGGGGCACCGGGGAGCTGTTTTTT	CASSFAGGTGELFF
TRBV5-3	.	TRBJ1-3	TGTGCCAGGAGCTCTTCGATGGGGGGCTCTGGAAACACCATATATTTT	CARSSSMGGSGNTIYF
TRBV7-9	TRBD1	TRBJ1-4	TGTGCCAGCAGCCAACAGGGGGTCACTAATGAAAAACTGTTTTTT	CASSQQGVTNEKLFF
TRBV20-1	.	TRBJ2-5	TGCAGTGCTAGCATTCAAGAGACCCAGTACTTC	CSASIQETQYF
TRBV11-3	.	TRBJ1-1	TGTGCCAGCAGCTTAGCGGGGTACACTGAAGCTTTCTTT	CASSLAGYTEAFF
TRBV28	TRBD1	TRBJ1-1	TGTGCCAGCAGTTTGGGGACAGGAGGGGCTTTCTTT	CASSLGTGGAFF
TRBV7-9	.	TRBJ1-6	TGTTCCAGCAGCTTAGAAGGGGGTCGAGGGGATTCACCCCTCCACTTT	CSSSLEGGRGDSPLHF
TRBV13	TRBD1	TRBJ1-2	TGTGCCAGCAGCTTACTCAGGGGACAGGGAGGGTATGGCTACACCTTC	CASSLLRGQGGYGYTF
TRBV5-1	.	TRBJ2-7	TGCGCCAGCAGAGTGTCGCAGGGCCACTCCTACGAGCAGTACTTC	CASRVSQGHSYEQYF
TRBV2	TRBD1	TRBJ1-5	TGTGCCAGCAGTGAATGGGACAGGCCCAATCAGCCCCAGCATTTT	CASSEWDRPNQPQHF
TRBV18	TRBD1	TRBJ2-3	TGTGCCAGCTCACCACAGCGACAGGGGAGCACAGATACGCAGTATTTT	CASSPQRQGSTDTQYF